The clone carrying this TCR beta chain was detected a few times. Germline CDR1 reads SGHTA; CDR2 reads FQGNSA. The V gene lost 5 bases and the J gene lost 7 bases, with 17 bases spanning the gap. The length of the CDR3 is 15 residues. This entry is derived from a study of T cells in Graves' hyperthyroidism and ophthalmopathy. RNA transcripts served as the template for amplifying TCR beta CDR3 regions. The TCR CDR3 was amplified in a first-round RT-PCR using the HTBI primer set. TCRdb re-analysed the multiplex PCR reads in MiXCR, keeping a single row per CDR3 protein. The table records 500,000 to 650,000 distinct CDR3 sequences, about 14% of them present only once.

The TCR originated in a woman aged 45-59 years with Graves' ophthalmopathy. Sequenced material: blood. The rearrangement joins TRBV7-2 to TRBJ2-2; the D gene is possibly TRBD1 (5 bases). Written as DNA, the CDR3 is TGTGCCAGCAGCCCCGCCCCCAGACAGTTCGGGGAGCTGTTTTTT. Translating gives CASSPAPRQFGELFF.